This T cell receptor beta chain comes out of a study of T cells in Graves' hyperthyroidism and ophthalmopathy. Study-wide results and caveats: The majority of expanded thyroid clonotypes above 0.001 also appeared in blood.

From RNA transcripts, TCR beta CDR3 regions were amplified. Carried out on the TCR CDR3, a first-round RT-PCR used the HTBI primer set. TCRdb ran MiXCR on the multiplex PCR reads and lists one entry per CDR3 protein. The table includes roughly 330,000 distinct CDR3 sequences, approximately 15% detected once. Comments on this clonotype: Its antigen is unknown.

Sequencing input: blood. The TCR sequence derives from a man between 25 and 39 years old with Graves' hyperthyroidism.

CDR3 sequence: CASSLETSGRANEQYF. CDR3 DNA sequence: TGCGCCAGCAGCTTGGAGACTAGCGGGAGGGCCAACGAGCAGTACTTC. The rearrangement joins TRBV5-1 to TRBJ2-7; 14 positions match TRBD2. V dropped 0 bases and J dropped 5; count of bases not matched to a gene: 4. The CDR3 covers 16 residues. CDR1 SGHRS and CDR2 YFSETQ come from the germline V gene.